This TCR beta chain derives from a study of T-cell reconstitution after alpha-beta-depleted transplantation in children. Trimming removed 0 bases from V and 3 bases from J; junction bases left unmatched: 3. The germline V gene encodes CDR1 KGHSH and CDR2 LQKENI. The CDR3 runs to 17 residues. Unique molecular identifiers were used to barcode this TCRbeta library. TCRdb passed the PCR reads through MiXCR, listing each CDR3 protein once. Here the sample spans some 200,000 distinct CDR3 sequences, about 9.5% being singletons. Ten or more counts support this clonotype. The material sequenced was PBMCs from the stem cell graft donor, taken from the stem cell graft. This clonotype was obtained from a human donor who donated a stem cell graft to a child with acute lymphoblastic leukemia. The chain employs TRBV18 and TRBJ2-7; TRBD2 agrees at 15 bases. CDR3 nucleotides: TGTGCCAGCTCACCACCGGGACTAGCGGGGGGACGCTACGAGCAGTACTTC. Protein: CASSPPGLAGGRYEQYF.